This entry features one TCR beta chain sequence. This CDR3 is built from 13 residues. The germline V gene has CDR1 SQVTM and CDR2 ANQGSEA. The data were obtained in a study of T cells expressing NK-cell markers. TCRdb derives one entry per CDR3 protein from the 5' RACE reads, leaving out DNA. This sample contains roughly 180,000 distinct CDR3 sequences. The chain couples TRBV29-1 to TRBJ1-1. The source is a man between 18 and 69 years old in good health. Sequencing input: blood T cells: a sorted CD56 or NKG2C T cell subset, CD4+ or CD8+ T cells, or bulk PBMC T cells (not recorded which). The CDR3 region is CSVDEGWDTEAFF.